Below are 8 T cell receptor beta chains sequenced from a single sample in a study of T-cell memory formation after mild COVID-19. Using its own MiXCR run on the 5' RACE reads, TCRdb lists one record per CDR3 protein. The sample yields under 250,000 distinct CDR3 sequences, roughly a tenth seen once. The sequenced material came from PBMCs or a T cell subset sorted from them (not recorded which). These receptors were collected from a man younger than 30 who had mild COVID-19 (a few samples of this study predate the infection). Cell type and time point are not known.

Only a few counts were recorded for this clonotype. J is TRBJ2-3 and V is TRBV7-2; D might be TRBD2 (6 bases). The germline V gene encodes CDR1 SGHTA and CDR2 FQGNSA. The CDR3 totals 17 residues. V shed 5 bases and J shed 0 bases, with 18 bases lying between them. The CDR3 is CASSQSHLRGSTDTQYF. As DNA, the CDR3 is TGTGCCAGCAGCCAATCCCACCTCCGGGGGAGCACAGATACGCAGTATTTT.

V usage is TRBV15 and J usage is TRBJ1-5; a weak D match, TRBD1 (6 bases). V was shortened by 1 base and J by 5 bases, with 9 bases between the two germline ends. From germline, CDR1 is LNHNV and CDR2 YYDKDF (reference sequence). CDR3 size: 14 residues. The CDR3: CATSRGAGDQPQHF. The CDR3 region has the DNA TGTGCCACCAGCAGAGGGGCAGGGGATCAGCCCCAGCATTTT.

This chain connects TRBV28 to TRBJ1-6; 8 bases are shared with TRBD1. CDR1 is MDHEN and CDR2 is SYDVKM in the germline V gene. The CDR3 has 10 residues. V trimming: 4 bases; J trimming: 17 bases; junction bases outside the gene matches: 1. CDR3 sequence reads: CASSWGQVHF. The CDR3 nucleotides read TGTGCCAGCAGTTGGGGACAGGTCCACTTT.

The chain links TRBV18 to TRBJ1-2; D not certain. The CDR3 has 14 amino acids. V was trimmed by 2 bases and J by 4 bases, leaving 11 bases between them. Germline V gene data show CDR1 as KGHSH and CDR2 as LQKENI. The CDR3 region is CASSPETGSYGYTF. CDR3 sequence (DNA): TGTGCCAGCTCACCAGAGACGGGGAGCTATGGCTACACCTTC.

This clonotype was counted only a few times. The chain uses TRBV7-2 and TRBJ2-3; D may be TRBD2 (7 bases). The V gene lost 8 bases and the J gene lost 4 bases, with 13 bases spanning the gap. The CDR3 has 13 amino acids. Germline V gene sequence: CDR1 SGHTA, CDR2 FQGNSA. The CDR3 reads CASRGASPDTQYF. The CDR3 bases are TGTGCCAGCCGGGGGGCTAGCCCAGATACGCAGTATTTT. The whole variable domain, filled in from reference TRBV7-2 and TRBJ2-3, reads GAGVSQSPSNKVTEKGKDVELRCDPISGHTALYWYRQSLGQGLEFLIYFQGNSAPDKSGLPSDRFSAERTGGSVSTLTIQRTQQEDSAVYLCASRGASPDTQYFGPGTRLTVL.

The genes are TRBV7-8 and TRBJ2-7, with D uncertain. The CDR3 totals 13 residues. The V and J ends lost 0 bases and 3 bases respectively, with 6 bases between them. Germline V CDR1 and CDR2: SGHVS, FQNEAQ. CDR3 nucleotides: TGTGCCAGCAGCTTAGCACCGGGCTACGAGCAGTACTTC. Translated: CASSLAPGYEQYF.

The table lists this clonotype with a few counts. The chain employs TRBV29-1 and TRBJ2-2; D may be TRBD2 (5 bases). Germline CDR1 and CDR2: SQVTM and ANQGSEA. Trimming left V 5 bases short and J 4 bases short, with 11 bases between. The CDR3 is 13 residues long. The CDR3 coding sequence is TGCAGCGTTCGAGGGATTTCCACCGGGGAGCTGTTTTTT. Amino acid sequence: CSVRGISTGELFF.

In its sample, this clonotype was seen many times. Written as DNA, the CDR3 is TGTGCCAGCAGCCCCAGGGCGGGCAGGCCCACAGATACGCAGTATTTT. Encoded protein: CASSPRAGRPTDTQYF. This sequence joins TRBV7-8 and TRBJ2-3, with D perhaps being TRBD1 or TRBD2 (5 bases each). This CDR3 is built from 16 residues. Trimming left V 5 bases short and J 2 bases short, with 17 bases between. From germline, CDR1 is SGHVS and CDR2 FQNEAQ.